Sequencing of this T cell receptor (beta chain) was carried out in a study of blood T cells in healthy people across ages. This clonotype was picked up a small number of times. The CDR3 totals 14 residues. Trimming shortened V by 4 bases and J by 0 bases, and 12 bases separated the two germline ends. The germline V gene encodes CDR1 GTSNPN and CDR2 SVGIG (reference sequence). About 10 milliliters of peripheral blood were drawn from each donor into EDTA-treated tubes. Primed by a sample-barcoded 5' primer and a J-beta primer mix, a second PCR proceeded for about 7 to 12 cycles. TCRdb re-called the 5' RACE reads through MiXCR, storing one row per CDR3 protein. This sample has 1.5 million or so distinct CDR3 sequences, with roughly two fifths found just once.

The sequenced sample was blood. V gene TRBV30 combines with J gene TRBJ1-1; D call uncertain. The TCR originated in a woman aged 18-35 years in good health. The CDR3 spells CAWMGFRMNTEAFF. CDR3 sequence (DNA): TGTGCCTGGATGGGTTTCAGAATGAACACTGAAGCTTTCTTT.